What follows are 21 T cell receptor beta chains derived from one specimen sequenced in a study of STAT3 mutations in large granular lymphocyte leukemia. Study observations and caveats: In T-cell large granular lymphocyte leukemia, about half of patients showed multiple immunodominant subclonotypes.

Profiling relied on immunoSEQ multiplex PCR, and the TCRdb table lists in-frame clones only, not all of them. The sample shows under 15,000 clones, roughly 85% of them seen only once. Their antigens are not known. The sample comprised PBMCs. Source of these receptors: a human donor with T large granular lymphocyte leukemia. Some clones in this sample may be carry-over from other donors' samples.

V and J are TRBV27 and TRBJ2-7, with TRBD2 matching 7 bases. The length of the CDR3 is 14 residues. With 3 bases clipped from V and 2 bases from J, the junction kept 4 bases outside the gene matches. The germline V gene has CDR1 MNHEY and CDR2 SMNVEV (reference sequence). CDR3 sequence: CASSFSSGTYEQYF. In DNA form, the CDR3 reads TGTGCCAGCAGTTTCTCTAGCGGAACCTACGAGCAGTACTTC.

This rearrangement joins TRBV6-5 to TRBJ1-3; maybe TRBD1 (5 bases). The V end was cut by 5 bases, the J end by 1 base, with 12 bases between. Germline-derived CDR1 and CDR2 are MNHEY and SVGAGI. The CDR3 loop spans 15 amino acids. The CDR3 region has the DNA TGTGCCAGCAGTCCACTAGGGGAGTCTGGAAACACCATATATTTT. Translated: CASSPLGESGNTIYF.

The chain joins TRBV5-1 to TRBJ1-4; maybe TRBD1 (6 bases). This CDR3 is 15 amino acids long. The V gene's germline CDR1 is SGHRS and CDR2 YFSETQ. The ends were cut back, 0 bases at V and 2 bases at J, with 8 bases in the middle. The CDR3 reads CASSLGGQTNEKLFF. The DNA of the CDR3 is TGCGCCAGCAGCTTGGGCGGACAGACTAATGAAAAACTGTTTTTT. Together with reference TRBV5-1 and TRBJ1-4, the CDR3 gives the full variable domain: KAGVTQTPRYLIKTRGQQVTLSCSPISGHRSVSWYQQTPGQGLQFLFEYFSETQRNKGNFPGRFSGRQFSNSRSEMNVSTLELGDSALYLCASSLGGQTNEKLFFGSGTQLSVL.

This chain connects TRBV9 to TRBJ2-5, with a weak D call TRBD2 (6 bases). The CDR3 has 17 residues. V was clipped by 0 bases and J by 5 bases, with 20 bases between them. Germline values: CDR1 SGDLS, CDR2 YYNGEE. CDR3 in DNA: TGTGCCAGCAGCGTAGACTCCGGGACTCGATTGAGGGAGACCCAGTACTTC. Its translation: CASSVDSGTRLRETQYF. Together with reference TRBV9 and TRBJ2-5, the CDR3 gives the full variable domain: DSGVTQTPKHLITATGQRVTLRCSPRSGDLSVYWYQQSLDQGLQFLIQYYNGEERAKGNILERFSAQQFPDLHSELNLSSLELGDSALYFCASSVDSGTRLRETQYFGPGTRLLVL.

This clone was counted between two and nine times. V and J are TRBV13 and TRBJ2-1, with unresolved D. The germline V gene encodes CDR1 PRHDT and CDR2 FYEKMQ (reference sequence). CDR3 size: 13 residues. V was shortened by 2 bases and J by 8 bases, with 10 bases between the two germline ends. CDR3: CASSLLGEDEQFF. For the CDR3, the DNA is TGTGCCAGCAGCTTACTAGGAGAAGATGAGCAGTTCTTC.

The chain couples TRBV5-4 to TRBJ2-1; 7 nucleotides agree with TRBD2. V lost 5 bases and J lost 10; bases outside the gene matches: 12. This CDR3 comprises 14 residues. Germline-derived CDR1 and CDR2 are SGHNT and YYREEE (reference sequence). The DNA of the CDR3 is TGTGCCAGCAGTGGGGCGGGGGACCTCAGGGAGCAGTTCTTC. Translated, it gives CASSGAGDLREQFF.

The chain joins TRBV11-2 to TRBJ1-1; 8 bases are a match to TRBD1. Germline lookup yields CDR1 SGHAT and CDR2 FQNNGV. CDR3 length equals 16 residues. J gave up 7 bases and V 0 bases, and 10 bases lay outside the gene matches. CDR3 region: CASSLDWPGGADEAFF. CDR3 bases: TGTGCCAGCAGCTTAGATTGGCCAGGGGGCGCCGATGAAGCTTTCTTT.

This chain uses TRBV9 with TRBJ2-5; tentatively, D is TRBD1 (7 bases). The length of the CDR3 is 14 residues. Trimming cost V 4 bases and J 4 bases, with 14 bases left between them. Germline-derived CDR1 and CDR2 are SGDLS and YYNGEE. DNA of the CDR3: TGTGCCAGCAGCCCAGGGACAGCGGGAGAGACCCAGTACTTC. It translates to CASSPGTAGETQYF. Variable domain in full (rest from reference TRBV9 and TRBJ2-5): DSGVTQTPKHLITATGQRVTLRCSPRSGDLSVYWYQQSLDQGLQFLIQYYNGEERAKGNILERFSAQQFPDLHSELNLSSLELGDSALYFCASSPGTAGETQYFGPGTRLLVL.

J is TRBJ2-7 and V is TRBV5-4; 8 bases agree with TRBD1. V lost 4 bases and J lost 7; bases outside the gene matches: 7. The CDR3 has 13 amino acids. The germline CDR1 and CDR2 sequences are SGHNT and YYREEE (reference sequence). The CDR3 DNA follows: TGTGCCAGCAGCCCGCCAGGGGGCCTAGAGCAGTACTTC. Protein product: CASSPPGGLEQYF.

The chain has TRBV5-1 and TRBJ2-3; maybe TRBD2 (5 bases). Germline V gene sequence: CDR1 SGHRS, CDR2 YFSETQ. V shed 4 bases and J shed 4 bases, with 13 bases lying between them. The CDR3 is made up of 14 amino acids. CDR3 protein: CASSLMDGADTQYF. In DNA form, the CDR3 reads TGCGCCAGCAGCCTCATGGACGGGGCAGATACGCAGTATTTT.

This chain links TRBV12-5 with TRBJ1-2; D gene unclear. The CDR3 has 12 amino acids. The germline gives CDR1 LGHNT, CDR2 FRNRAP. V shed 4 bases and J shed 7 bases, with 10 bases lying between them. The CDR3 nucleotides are TGTGCTAGTGGTTATTCGCGTATTGGCTACACCTTC. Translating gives CASGYSRIGYTF.

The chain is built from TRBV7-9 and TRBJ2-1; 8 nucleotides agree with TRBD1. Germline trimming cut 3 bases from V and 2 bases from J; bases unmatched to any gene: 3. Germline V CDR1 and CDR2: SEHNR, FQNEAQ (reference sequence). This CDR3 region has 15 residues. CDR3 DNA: TGTGCCAGCAGCTTTTTCAGGGGGCCCTACAATGAGCAGTTCTTC. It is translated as CASSFFRGPYNEQFF.

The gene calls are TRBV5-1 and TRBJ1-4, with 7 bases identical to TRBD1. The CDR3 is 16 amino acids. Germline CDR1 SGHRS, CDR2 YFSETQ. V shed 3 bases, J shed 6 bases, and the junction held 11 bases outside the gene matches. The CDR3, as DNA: TGCGCCAGCAGCTCTACCCTGACAGGGATAGATGAAAAACTGTTTTTT. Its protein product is CASSSTLTGIDEKLFF.

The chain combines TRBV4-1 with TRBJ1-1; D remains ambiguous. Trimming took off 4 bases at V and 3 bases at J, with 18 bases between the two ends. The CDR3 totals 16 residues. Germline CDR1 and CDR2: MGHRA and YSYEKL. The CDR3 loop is CASSPHQNSEDTEAFF. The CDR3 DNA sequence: TGCGCCAGCAGCCCGCACCAGAATAGTGAGGACACTGAAGCTTTCTTT.

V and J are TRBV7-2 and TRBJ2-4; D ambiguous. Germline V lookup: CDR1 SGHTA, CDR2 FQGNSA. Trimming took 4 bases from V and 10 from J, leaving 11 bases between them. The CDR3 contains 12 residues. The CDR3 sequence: CASSSSALIQYF. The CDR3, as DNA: TGTGCCAGCAGCTCGTCCGCGCTTATTCAGTACTTC.

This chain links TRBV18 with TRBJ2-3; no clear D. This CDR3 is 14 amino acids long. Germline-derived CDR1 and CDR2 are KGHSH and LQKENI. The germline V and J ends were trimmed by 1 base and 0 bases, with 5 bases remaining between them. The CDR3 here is CASSPQYSTDTQYF. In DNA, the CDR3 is TGTGCCAGCTCACCACAGTACAGCACAGATACGCAGTATTTT.

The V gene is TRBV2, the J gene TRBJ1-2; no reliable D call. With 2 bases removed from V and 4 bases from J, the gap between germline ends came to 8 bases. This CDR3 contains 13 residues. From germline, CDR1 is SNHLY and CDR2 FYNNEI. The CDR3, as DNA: TGTGCCAGCAGTGAACGAGCAATCTATGGCTACACCTTC. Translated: CASSERAIYGYTF.

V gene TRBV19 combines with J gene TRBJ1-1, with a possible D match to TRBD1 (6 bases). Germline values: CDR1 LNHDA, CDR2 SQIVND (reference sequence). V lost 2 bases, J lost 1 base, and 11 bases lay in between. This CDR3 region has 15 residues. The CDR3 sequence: CASSIMEGQNTEAFF. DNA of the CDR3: TGTGCCAGTAGTATAATGGAGGGACAGAACACTGAAGCTTTCTTT.

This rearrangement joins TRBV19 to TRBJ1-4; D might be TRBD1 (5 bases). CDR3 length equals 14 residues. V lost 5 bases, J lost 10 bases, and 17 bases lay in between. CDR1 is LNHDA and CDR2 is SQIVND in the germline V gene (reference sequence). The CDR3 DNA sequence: TGTGCCAGTAGTCCCTGGACAAACGAGGGAAAACTGTTTTTT. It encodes CASSPWTNEGKLFF.

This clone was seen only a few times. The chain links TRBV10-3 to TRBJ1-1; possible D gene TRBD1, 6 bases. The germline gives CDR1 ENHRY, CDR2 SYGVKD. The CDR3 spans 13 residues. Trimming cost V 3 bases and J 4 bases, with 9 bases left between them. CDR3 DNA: TGTGCCATCAGTGATGGGGGGGCCACTGAAGCTTTCTTT. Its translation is CAISDGGATEAFF.

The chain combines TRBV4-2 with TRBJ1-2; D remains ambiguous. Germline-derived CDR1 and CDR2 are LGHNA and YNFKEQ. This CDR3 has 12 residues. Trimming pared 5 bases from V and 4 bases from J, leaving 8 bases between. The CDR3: CASSSDAYGYTF. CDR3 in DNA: TGTGCCAGCAGCTCTGACGCCTATGGCTACACCTTC.